This is a list of T cell receptor beta chains from one sample in a study of T cell responses to AZD1222 COVID-19 vaccine. Produced via immunoSEQ multiplex PCR; TCRdb's table is partial and in-frame only. The top ten hold 5% to 7% of the sample, which has approximately 180,000 clones, about 87% seen once. The material was peripheral blood, obtained on day 0 of AZD1222 vaccination. Every receptor here comes from an adult in good health. Each CDR3 is given with its conserved first and last residue. Fields, in order: clone size, J gene, D gene, V gene, CDR3 protein, CDR3 DNA. D genes are given only for firm matches. Clone size appears in some rows only: once, few, many, or a class for an expanded clone.

>-|TRBJ1-1|-|TRBV30
CAWSVQVGTEAFF
TGTGCCTGGAGTGTACAGGTTGGCACTGAAGCTTTCTTT
>-|TRBJ1-2|TRBD1|TRBV6-5
CASTSGQVYGYTF
TGTGCCAGCACCTCGGGACAGGTCTATGGCTACACCTTC
>-|TRBJ1-5|-|TRBV19
CASSQSNQPQHF
TGTGCCAGTAGTCAAAGCAATCAGCCCCAGCATTTT
>-|TRBJ2-2|TRBD1|TRBV14
CASSQHRQGWITGELFF
TGTGCCAGCAGCCAGCACCGACAGGGATGGATCACCGGGGAGCTGTTTTTT
>-|TRBJ2-1|TRBD1|TRBV5-3
CARRGVRGRSVPYNEQFF
TGTGCCAGAAGAGGGGTTAGGGGGCGTAGCGTACCCTACAATGAGCAGTTCTTC
>-|TRBJ1-3|-|TRBV24-1
CATSDRGSGNTIYF
TGTGCCACCAGTGATAGGGGGTCTGGAAACACCATATATTTT
>-|TRBJ2-1|TRBD2|TRBV29-1
CSVRLAGRYNEQFF
TGCAGCGTTCGACTAGCGGGGCGGTACAATGAGCAGTTCTTC
>-|TRBJ2-7|-|TRBV6-2/TRBV6-3
CASSYSPGRTYEQYF
TGTGCCAGCAGTTACTCCCCCGGGCGGACCTACGAGCAGTACTTC
>-|TRBJ1-4|-|TRBV2
CASKGATNEKLFF
TGTGCCAGCAAGGGCGCAACTAATGAAAAACTGTTTTTT
>once|TRBJ1-2|-|TRBV12-3/TRBV12-4
CASSPTVNYGYTF
TGTGCCAGCAGTCCAACAGTAAACTATGGCTACACCTTC
>-|TRBJ1-4|-|TRBV25-1
CASSDPQGTNEKLFF
TGTGCCAGCAGTGATCCACAGGGTACTAATGAAAAACTGTTTTTT
>-|TRBJ2-7|-|TRBV19
CASSSTATSYEQYF
TGTGCCAGTAGCTCGACAGCAACTTCCTACGAGCAGTACTTC
>-|TRBJ2-7|-|TRBV30
CAWNVGGGEQYF
TGTGCCTGGAACGTCGGAGGGGGCGAGCAGTACTTC
>-|TRBJ1-2|TRBD1|TRBV19
CASSSHLTGGGFAYGYTF
TGTGCCAGTAGTAGTCACCTAACAGGGGGCGGTTTCGCCTATGGCTACACCTTC
>-|TRBJ1-2|-|TRBV19
CASRPAGTFRRPKDGYTF
TGTGCCAGTAGACCCGCGGGCACGTTCAGGCGCCCTAAGGACGGCTACACCTTC
>-|TRBJ2-1|TRBD2|TRBV11-3
CASSLSGTSDEQFF
TGTGCCAGCAGCTTATCCGGGACTAGCGATGAGCAGTTCTTC
>few|TRBJ1-5|TRBD1|TRBV2
CASSYGQGNQPQHF
TGTGCCAGCAGTTACGGACAGGGCAATCAGCCCCAGCATTTT
>-|TRBJ1-2|-|TRBV6-5
CASMTGDYGYTF
TGTGCCAGCATGACGGGGGACTATGGCTACACCTTC